One sample yielded the 15 T cell receptor beta chains listed below, sequenced in a study of OX40 agonist ivuxolimab in advanced cancers. TCRdb's table, derived via immunoSEQ multiplex PCR, lists solely in-frame clones and lacks some. The table records around 40,000 clones, roughly four fifths of them present only once. This specimen was CD4+ or CD8+ T cells sorted from blood, taken in a trial of the OX40 agonist ivuxolimab. The receptors were sampled from an adult with an advanced solid tumor such as melanoma, head and neck, liver or kidney cancer.

This chain joins TRBV5-1 and TRBJ1-4; D unclear. V was clipped by 2 bases and J by 3 bases, with 5 bases between them. The germline CDR1 and CDR2 sequences are SGHRS and YFSETQ. The CDR3 is 13 amino acids. CDR3 DNA sequence: TGCGCCAGCAGCTTTGGGGCTAATGAAAAACTGTTTTTT. It specifies CASSFGANEKLFF.

V and J are TRBV6-5 and TRBJ2-7, with D perhaps TRBD1 (5 bases). Trimming removed 0 bases from V and 5 bases from J, with 14 bases in between. The CDR3 runs to 15 residues. Germline CDR1 is MNHEY and CDR2 is SVGAGI. The CDR3 reads CASSYSINQGHEQYF. The CDR3 DNA reads TGTGCCAGCAGTTACTCGATCAATCAGGGCCACGAGCAGTACTTC.

This clone was observed a few times. CDR3 DNA sequence: TGTGCCTGCGGTGTTTTCACCGGGGAGCTGTTTTTT. Protein: CACGVFTGELFF. This chain uses TRBV19 with TRBJ2-2; D gene ambiguous. This CDR3 is 12 amino acids long. The germline CDR1 and CDR2 sequences are LNHDA and SQIVND (reference sequence). Trimming stripped 11 bases from V and 4 bases from J, with 11 bases between.

CDR3 protein: CASSLQTSEWETQYF. The CDR3 DNA sequence: TGTGCCAGCAGTCTCCAGACTAGCGAGTGGGAGACCCAGTACTTC. V is TRBV6-1 and J is TRBJ2-5; 8 nucleotides align to TRBD2. Germline CDR1 and CDR2: MNHNS and SASEGT. There are 15 residues in the CDR3. V shed 5 bases and J 5 bases; nucleotides not matched to a gene: 10.

Only a few counts were recorded for this clone. This chain connects TRBV5-5 to TRBJ2-7; D gene unclear. This CDR3 region has 13 residues. Looked up from germline, CDR1 is SGHKS and CDR2 is YYEKEE (reference sequence). V lost 1 base to trimming and J lost 0 bases, with 5 bases between them. CDR3 bases: TGTGCCAGCAGCTTGTACAGCTCCTACGAGCAGTACTTC. It encodes CASSLYSSYEQYF.

This clone was counted a single time. The rearrangement joins TRBV9 to TRBJ2-1, with 11 bases matching TRBD2. The V segment lost 0 bases and the J segment 1 base; nucleotides outside the gene matches: 6. The CDR3 consists of 18 residues. Germline V gene lookup returns CDR1 SGDLS and CDR2 YYNGEE. CDR3 region: CASSVGLAGQSSYNEQFF. In DNA, the CDR3 is TGTGCCAGCAGCGTAGGACTAGCGGGACAGAGTTCCTACAATGAGCAGTTCTTC.

The chain carries TRBV6-5 and TRBJ1-1, with 9 positions matching TRBD1. In germline, CDR1 is MNHEY, CDR2 SVGAGI. The CDR3 has 14 amino acids. Trimming took 6 bases from V and 4 from J; bases not matched to a gene: 6. For the CDR3, the DNA is TGTGCCAGCAGAGCACAGGGGGCAGGCACTGAAGCTTTCTTT. Protein: CASRAQGAGTEAFF.

J is TRBJ2-7 and V is TRBV4-3, with a weak D call TRBD1 (6 bases). V was trimmed by 1 base and J by 1 base, leaving 8 bases between them. Germline V gene data show CDR1 as LGHNA and CDR2 as YSLEER. This CDR3 region has 14 residues. The CDR3 reads CASSQVDSSYEQYF. DNA for the CDR3: TGCGCCAGCAGCCAAGTGGACAGTTCCTACGAGCAGTACTTC.

This clone was counted many times. The chain links TRBV27 to TRBJ1-2; TRBD1 matches at 11 bases. Unmatched junction bases numbered 3, after V lost 4 bases and J lost 8 bases. The CDR3 spans 13 residues. CDR1 and CDR2 (germline): MNHEY, SMNVEV (reference sequence). The CDR3: CASSWTGGAGYTF. DNA for the CDR3: TGTGCCAGCAGTTGGACAGGGGGCGCGGGCTACACCTTC.

V is TRBV19 and J is TRBJ2-3; TRBD2 matches 8 bases. Germline assignment: CDR1 LNHDA and CDR2 SQIVND (reference sequence). CDR3 length: 19 residues. V was clipped by 3 bases and J by 0 bases; unmatched bases: 14. The CDR3 reads CASSITWRISSGSTDTQYF. The DNA for the CDR3 is TGTGCCAGTAGTATTACTTGGAGGATTTCTAGCGGGAGCACAGATACGCAGTATTTT.

The chain recombines TRBV19 with TRBJ1-5; tentatively, D is TRBD1 (5 bases). CDR1 is LNHDA, CDR2 SQIVND, per germline (reference sequence). V gave up 9 bases and J gave up 3 bases, with 15 bases separating them. This CDR3 comprises 14 residues. The CDR3 coding sequence is TGTGCCAGGCCCCCCGGACAATCCAATCAGCCCCAGCATTTT. It specifies CARPPGQSNQPQHF. The variable domain in full, with the rest retrieved from reference TRBV19 and TRBJ1-5, is DGGITQSPKYLFRKEGQNVTLSCEQNLNHDAMYWYRQDPGQGLRLIYYSQIVNDFQKGDIAEGYSVSREKKESFPLTVTSAQKNPTAFYLCARPPGQSNQPQHFGDGTRLSIL.

The chain joins TRBV30 to TRBJ1-2; the D is unclear. Trimming shortened V by 0 bases and J by 0 bases, and 11 bases separated the two germline ends. The CDR3 loop spans 15 amino acids. Germline V lookup: CDR1 GTSNPN, CDR2 SVGIG (reference sequence). This chain's CDR3 is CAWSVLSLANYGYTF. In DNA, the CDR3 is TGTGCCTGGAGTGTATTGTCCCTAGCTAACTATGGCTACACCTTC.

The chain carries TRBV6-1 and TRBJ2-1, with TRBD1 identical over 9 bases. This CDR3 is built from 12 residues. V lost 4 bases to trimming and J lost 10 bases; unmatched junction nucleotides: 2. Looked up from germline, CDR1 is MNHNS and CDR2 is SASEGT. The CDR3, as DNA: TGTGCCAGCAGTGGGGGACAGGGAGAGCAGTTCTTC. Protein sequence: CASSGGQGEQFF.

The chain recombines TRBV7-3 with TRBJ2-3; D remains ambiguous. Trimming removed 1 base at V and 3 bases at J, with 5 bases between. The CDR3 loop spans 13 amino acids. Per the germline V gene, CDR1 is SGHTA and CDR2 is FQGTGA. CDR3 region: CASSLMRTDTQYF. The CDR3 DNA reads TGTGCCAGCAGCTTAATGAGAACAGATACGCAGTATTTT. Full variable domain (remainder filled in from reference TRBV7-3 and TRBJ2-3): GAGVSQTPSNKVTEKGKYVELRCDPISGHTALYWYRQSLGQGPEFLIYFQGTGAADDSGLPNDRFFAVRPEGSVSTLKIQRTERGDSAVYLCASSLMRTDTQYFGPGTRLTVL.

This clone was seen more than once but under ten times. The chain combines TRBV6-5 with TRBJ1-1, with D possibly being TRBD1 (5 bases). Trimming removed 5 bases from V and 0 bases from J, with 7 bases in between. CDR3 size: 13 residues. Germline V gives CDR1 MNHEY, CDR2 SVGAGI. DNA for the CDR3: TGTGCCAGCAGTAGGGACGTGAACACTGAAGCTTTCTTT. Residues: CASSRDVNTEAFF.